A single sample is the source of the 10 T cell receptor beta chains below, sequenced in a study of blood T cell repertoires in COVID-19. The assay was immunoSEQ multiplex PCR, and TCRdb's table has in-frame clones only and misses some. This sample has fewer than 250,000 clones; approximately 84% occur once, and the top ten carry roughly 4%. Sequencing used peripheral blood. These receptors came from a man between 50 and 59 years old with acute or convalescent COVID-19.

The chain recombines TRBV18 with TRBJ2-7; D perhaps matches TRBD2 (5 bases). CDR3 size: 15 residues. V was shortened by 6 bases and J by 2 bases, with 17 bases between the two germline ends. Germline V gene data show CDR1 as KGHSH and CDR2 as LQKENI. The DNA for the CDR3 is TGTGCCAGCTCCCCGGACGAGGACTGGGCCTACGAGCAGTACTTC. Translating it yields CASSPDEDWAYEQYF.

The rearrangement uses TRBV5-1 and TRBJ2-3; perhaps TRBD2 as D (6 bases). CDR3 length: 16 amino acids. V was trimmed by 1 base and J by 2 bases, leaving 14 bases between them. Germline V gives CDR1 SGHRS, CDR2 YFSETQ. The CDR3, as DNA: TGCGCCAGCAGCTTGAACCGGGACTTACCCACAGATACGCAGTATTTT. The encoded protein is CASSLNRDLPTDTQYF.

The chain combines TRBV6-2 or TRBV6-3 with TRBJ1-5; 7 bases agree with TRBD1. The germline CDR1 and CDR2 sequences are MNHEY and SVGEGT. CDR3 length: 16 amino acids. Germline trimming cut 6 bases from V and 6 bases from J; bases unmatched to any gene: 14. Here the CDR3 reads CASSYVTGPLVQPQHF. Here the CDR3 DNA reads TGTGCCAGCAGCTATGTGACAGGGCCCTTGGTTCAGCCCCAGCATTTT.

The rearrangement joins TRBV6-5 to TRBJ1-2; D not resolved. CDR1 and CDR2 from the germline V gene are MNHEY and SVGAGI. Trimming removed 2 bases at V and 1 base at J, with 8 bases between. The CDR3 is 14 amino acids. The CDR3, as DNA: TGTGCCAGCAGTTACGGGGAGGGTAACTATGGCTACACCTTC. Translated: CASSYGEGNYGYTF.

The CDR3 bases are TGTGCCAGCAGTTACTCGATAAGGGACAGGAGCTATGGCTACACCTTC. Amino acid sequence: CASSYSIRDRSYGYTF. The V call is TRBV6-2 or TRBV6-3, the J call TRBJ1-2; TRBD1 matches 8 bases. CDR3 length: 16 amino acids. Germline CDR1 reads MNHEY; CDR2 reads SVGEGT. V lost 0 bases to trimming and J lost 4 bases; unmatched junction nucleotides: 7.

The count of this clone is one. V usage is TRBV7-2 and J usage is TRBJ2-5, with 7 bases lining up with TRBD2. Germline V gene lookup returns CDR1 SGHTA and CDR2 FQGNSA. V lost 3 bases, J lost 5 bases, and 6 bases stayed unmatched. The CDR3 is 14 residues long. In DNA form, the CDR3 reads TGTGCCAGCAGCTTCACCCGGGAGGAGGAGACCCAGTACTTC. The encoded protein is CASSFTREEETQYF.

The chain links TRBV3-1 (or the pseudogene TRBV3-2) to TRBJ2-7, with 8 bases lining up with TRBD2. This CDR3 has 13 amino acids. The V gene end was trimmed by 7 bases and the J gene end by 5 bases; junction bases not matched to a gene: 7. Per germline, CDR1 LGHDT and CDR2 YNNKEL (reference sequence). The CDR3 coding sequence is TGTGCCAGCATGTACAGCGGGAGCGACGAGCAGTACTTC. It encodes CASMYSGSDEQYF.

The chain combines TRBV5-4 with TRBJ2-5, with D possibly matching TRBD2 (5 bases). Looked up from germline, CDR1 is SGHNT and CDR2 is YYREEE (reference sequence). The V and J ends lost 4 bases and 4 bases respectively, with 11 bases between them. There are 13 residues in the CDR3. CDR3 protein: CASSVSGPETQYF. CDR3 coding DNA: TGTGCCAGCAGCGTCAGCGGCCCAGAGACCCAGTACTTC.

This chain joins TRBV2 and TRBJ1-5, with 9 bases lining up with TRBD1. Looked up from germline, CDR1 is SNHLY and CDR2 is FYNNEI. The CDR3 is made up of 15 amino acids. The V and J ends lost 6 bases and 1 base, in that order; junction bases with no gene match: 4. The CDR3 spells CASRRTGESNQPQHF. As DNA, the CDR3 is TGTGCCAGCAGACGGACAGGGGAGAGCAATCAGCCCCAGCATTTT.

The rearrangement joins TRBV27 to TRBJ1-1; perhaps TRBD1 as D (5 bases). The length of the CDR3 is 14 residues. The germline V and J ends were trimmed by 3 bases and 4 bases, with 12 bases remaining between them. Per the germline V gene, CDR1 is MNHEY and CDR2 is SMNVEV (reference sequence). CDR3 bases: TGTGCCAGCAGTTTTTCATCGGGGGTCACTGAAGCTTTCTTT. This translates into CASSFSSGVTEAFF.